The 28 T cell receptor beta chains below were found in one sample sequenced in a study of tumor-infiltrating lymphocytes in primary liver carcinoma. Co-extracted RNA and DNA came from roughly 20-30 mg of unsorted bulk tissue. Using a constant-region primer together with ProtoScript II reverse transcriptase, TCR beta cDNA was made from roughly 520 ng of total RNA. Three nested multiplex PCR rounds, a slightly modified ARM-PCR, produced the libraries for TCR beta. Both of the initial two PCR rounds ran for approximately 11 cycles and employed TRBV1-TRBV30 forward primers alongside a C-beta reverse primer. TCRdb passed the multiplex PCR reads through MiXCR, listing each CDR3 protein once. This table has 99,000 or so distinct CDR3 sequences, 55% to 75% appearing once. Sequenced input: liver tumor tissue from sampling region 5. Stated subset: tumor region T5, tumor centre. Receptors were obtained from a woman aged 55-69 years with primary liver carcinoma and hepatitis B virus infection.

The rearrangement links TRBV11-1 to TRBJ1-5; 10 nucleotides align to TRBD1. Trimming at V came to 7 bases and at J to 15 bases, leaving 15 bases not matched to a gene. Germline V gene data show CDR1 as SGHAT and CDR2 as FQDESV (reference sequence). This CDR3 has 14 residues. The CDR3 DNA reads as TGTGCCAGCAACTCGGGACAGGGGAACCAGTCCCGGCATTTT. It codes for CASNSGQGNQSRHF.

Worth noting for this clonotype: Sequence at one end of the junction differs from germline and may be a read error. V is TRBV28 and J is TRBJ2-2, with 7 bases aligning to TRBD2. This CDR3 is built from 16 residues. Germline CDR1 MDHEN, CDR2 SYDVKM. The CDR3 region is CASTQAGIGDTRELFF. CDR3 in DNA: TGTGCCAGCACCCAAGCGGGAATCGGTGACACCCGGGAGCTGTTTTTT.

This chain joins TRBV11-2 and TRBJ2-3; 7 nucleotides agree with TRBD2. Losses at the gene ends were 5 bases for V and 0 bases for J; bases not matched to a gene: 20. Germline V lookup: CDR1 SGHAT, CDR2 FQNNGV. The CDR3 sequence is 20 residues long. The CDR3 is CASSLYAIVLAARSTDTQYF. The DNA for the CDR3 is TGTGCCAGCAGCCTCTACGCAATAGTGCTAGCGGCCCGAAGCACAGATACGCAGTATTTT.

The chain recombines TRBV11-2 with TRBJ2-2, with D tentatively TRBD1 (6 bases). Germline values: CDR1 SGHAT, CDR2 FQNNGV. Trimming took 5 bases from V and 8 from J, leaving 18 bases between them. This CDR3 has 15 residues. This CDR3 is CASSPITGFTGELFF. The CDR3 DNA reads TGTGCCAGCAGCCCTATCACAGGGTTCACGGGGGAGCTGTTTTTT. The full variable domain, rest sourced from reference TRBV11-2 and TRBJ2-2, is EAGVAQSPRYKIIEKRQSVAFWCNPISGHATLYWYQQILGQGPKLLIQFQNNGVVDDSQLPKDRFSAERLKGVDSTLKIQPAKLEDSAVYLCASSPITGFTGELFFGEGSRLTVL.

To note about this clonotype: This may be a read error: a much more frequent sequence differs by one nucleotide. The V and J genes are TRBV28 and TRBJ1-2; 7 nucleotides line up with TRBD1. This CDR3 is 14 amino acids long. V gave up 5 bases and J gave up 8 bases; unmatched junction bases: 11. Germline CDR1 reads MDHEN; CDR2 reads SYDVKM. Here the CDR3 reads CASSPGQRRGGYTF. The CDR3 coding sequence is TGTGCCAGCAGTCCGGGACAGCGCCGAGGGGGCTACACCTTC.

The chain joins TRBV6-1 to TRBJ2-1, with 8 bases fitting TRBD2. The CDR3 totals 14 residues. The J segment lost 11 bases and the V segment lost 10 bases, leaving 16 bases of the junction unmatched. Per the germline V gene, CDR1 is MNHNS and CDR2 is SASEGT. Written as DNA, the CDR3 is TGTGCCACCAGAGCGGGGGACTTCTACAGTAAGCAGTTCTTC. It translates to CATRAGDFYSKQFF.

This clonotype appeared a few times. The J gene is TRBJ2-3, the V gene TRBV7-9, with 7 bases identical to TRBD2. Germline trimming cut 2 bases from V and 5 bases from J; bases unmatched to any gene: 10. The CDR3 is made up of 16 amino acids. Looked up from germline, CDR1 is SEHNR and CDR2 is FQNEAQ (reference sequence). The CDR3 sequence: CASSLRTGGLGDTQYF. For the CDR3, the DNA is TGTGCCAGCAGCTTAAGGACGGGAGGCCTGGGAGATACGCAGTATTTT.

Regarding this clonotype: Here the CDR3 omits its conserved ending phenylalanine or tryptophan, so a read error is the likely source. CDR3: CASNLVGSQETQYI. CDR3 in DNA: TGTGCCAGCAACTTAGTTGGGTCCCAAGAGACCCAGTACATC. The gene calls are TRBV11-3 and TRBJ2-5; D is undetermined. CDR1 is SGHNT and CDR2 is YENEEA in the germline V gene. This CDR3 region has 14 residues.

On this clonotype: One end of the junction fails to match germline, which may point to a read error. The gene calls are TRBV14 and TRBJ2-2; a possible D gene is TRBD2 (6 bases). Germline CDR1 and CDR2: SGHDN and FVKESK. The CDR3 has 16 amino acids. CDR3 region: CASSQLLAANTGELLF. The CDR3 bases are TGTGCCAGCAGCCAATTACTAGCCGCGAACACCGGGGAGCTGTTGTTT.

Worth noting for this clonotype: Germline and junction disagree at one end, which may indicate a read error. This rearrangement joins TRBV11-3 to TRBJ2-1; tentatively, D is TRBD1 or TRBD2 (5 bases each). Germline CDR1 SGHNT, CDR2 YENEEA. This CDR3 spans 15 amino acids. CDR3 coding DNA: TGTACCAGCAACTTGGCAGCGGCTGTCCGGGGCGAGCAGTTCTTC. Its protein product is CTSNLAAAVRGEQFF.

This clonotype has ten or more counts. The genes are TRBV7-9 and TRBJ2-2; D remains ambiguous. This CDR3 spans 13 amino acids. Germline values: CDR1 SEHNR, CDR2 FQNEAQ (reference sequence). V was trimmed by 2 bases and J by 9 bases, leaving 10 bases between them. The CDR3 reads CASSLPPARELFF. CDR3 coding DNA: TGTGCCAGCAGCTTACCCCCGGCCCGGGAGCTGTTTTTT.

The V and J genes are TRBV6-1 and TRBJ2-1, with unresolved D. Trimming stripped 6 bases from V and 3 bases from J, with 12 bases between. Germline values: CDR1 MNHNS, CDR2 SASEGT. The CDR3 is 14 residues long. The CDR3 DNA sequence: TGTGCCAGCAGGCCCCAGATGGTCTACAATGAGCAGTTCTTC. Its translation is CASRPQMVYNEQFF.

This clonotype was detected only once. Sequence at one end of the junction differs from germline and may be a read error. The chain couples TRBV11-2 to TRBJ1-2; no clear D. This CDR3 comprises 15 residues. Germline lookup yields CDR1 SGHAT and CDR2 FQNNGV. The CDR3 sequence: CTSSLEGTSYESYIF. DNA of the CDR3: TGTACCAGCAGCTTAGAGGGCACCTCCTATGAAAGCTACATCTTC.

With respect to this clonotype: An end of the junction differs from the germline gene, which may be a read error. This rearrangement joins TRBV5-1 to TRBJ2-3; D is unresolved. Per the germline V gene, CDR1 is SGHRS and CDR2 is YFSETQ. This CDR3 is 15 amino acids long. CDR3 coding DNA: TGCGACAGCAGCATGGAGCGCCTAGTTTTGGGCACGCAGTATTTT. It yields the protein CDSSMERLVLGTQYF.

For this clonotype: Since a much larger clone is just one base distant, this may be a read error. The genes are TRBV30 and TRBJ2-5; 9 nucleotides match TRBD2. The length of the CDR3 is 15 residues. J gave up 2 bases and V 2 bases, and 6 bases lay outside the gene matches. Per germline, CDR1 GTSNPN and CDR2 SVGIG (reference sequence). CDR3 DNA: TGTGCCTGGAGTCAGATTAGCGGGAGTCAAGAGACCCAGTACTTC. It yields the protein CAWSQISGSQETQYF. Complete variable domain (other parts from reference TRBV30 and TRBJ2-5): SQTIHQWPATLVQPVGSPLSLECTVEGTSNPNLYWYRQAAGRGLQLLFYSVGIGQISSEVPQNLSASRPQDRQFILSSKKLLLSDSGFYLCAWSQISGSQETQYFGPGTRLLVL.

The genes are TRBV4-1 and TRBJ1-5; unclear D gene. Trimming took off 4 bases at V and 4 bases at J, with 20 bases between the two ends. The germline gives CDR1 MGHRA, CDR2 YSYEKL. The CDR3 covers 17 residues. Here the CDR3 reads CASSLRHGVTLNQPQHF. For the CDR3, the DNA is TGCGCCAGCAGCCTTCGACACGGAGTAACCCTTAATCAGCCCCAGCATTTT.

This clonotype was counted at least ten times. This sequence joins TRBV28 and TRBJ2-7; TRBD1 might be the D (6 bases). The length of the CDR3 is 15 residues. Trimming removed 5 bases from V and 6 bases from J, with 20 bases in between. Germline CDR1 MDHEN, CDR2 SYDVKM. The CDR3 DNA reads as TGTGCCAGCAGTCCCAAGACAGGCCCGACCGGCGAGCAGTACTTC. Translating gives CASSPKTGPTGEQYF.

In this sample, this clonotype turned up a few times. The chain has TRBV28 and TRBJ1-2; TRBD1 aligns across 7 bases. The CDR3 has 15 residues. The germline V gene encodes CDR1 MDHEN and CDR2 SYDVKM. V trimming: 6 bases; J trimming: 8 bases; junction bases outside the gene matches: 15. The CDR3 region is CASRPLDREVGGYTF. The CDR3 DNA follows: TGTGCCAGCAGGCCTCTTGACAGGGAGGTGGGGGGCTACACCTTC.

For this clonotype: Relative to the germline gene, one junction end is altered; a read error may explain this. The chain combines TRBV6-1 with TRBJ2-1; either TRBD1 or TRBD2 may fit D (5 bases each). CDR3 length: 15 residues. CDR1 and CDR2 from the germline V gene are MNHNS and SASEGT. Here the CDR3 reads CASSYVSGGQGEQSF. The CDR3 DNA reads TGTGCCAGTAGTTACGTTTCCGGCGGGCAGGGTGAGCAGTCCTTC.

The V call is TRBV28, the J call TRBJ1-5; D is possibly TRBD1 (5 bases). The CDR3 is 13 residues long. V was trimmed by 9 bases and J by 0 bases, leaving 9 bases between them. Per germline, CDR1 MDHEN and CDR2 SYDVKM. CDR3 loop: CASGGCSNQPQHF. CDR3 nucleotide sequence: TGTGCCAGTGGGGGGTGTAGCAATCAGCCCCAGCATTTT.

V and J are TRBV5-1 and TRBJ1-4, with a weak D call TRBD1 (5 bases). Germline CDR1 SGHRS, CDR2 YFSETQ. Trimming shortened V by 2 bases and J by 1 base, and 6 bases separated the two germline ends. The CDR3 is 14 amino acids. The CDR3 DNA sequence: TGCGCCAGCAGCTTCCAGGGAACTAATGAAAAACTGTTTTTT. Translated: CASSFQGTNEKLFF.

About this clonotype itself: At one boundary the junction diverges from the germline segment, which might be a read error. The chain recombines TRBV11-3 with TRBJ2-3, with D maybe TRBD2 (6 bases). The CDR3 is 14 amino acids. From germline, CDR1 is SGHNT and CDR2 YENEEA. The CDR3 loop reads CASSLRGSADTHYF. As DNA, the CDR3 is TGTGCCAGCAGCTTGCGGGGAAGCGCAGATACGCACTATTTC.

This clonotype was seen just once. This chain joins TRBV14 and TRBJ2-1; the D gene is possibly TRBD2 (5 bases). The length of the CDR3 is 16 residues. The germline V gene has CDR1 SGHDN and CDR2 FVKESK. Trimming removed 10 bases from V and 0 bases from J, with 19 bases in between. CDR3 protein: CATSYPSGSSYNEQFF. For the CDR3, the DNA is TGTGCCACTAGCTATCCCAGCGGAAGCTCCTACAATGAGCAGTTCTTC. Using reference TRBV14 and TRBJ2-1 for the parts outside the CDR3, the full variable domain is EAGVTQFPSHSVIEKGQTVTLRCDPISGHDNLYWYRRVMGKEIKFLLHFVKESKQDESGMPNNRFLAERTGGTYSTLKVQPAELEDSGVYFCATSYPSGSSYNEQFFGPGTRLTVL.

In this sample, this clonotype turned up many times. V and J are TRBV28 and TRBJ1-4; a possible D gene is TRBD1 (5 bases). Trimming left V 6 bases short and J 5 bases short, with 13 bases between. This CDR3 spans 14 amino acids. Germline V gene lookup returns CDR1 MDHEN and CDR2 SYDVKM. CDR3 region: CASSPAGKNEKLFF. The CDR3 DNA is TGTGCCAGCAGCCCAGCAGGGAAGAATGAAAAACTGTTTTTT.

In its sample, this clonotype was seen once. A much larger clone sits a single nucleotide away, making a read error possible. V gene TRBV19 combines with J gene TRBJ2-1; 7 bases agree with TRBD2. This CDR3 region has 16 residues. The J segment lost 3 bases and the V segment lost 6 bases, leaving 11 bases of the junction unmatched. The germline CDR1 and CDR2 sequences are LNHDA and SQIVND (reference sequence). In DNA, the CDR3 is TGTGCCAGTAGCGGCGGGAGAGGGACCTACTACAATGAGCAGTTCTTC. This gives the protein CASSGGRGTYYNEQFF.

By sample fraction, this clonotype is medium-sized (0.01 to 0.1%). CDR3 residues: CASSPIGKTQYF. As DNA, the CDR3 is TGTGCCAGCAGCCCTATCGGGAAGACCCAGTACTTC. J is TRBJ2-5 and V is TRBV11-2; D is possibly TRBD2 (5 bases). The V gene's germline CDR1 is SGHAT and CDR2 FQNNGV. The CDR3 loop spans 12 amino acids. Trimming took off 5 bases at V and 6 bases at J, with 10 bases between the two ends.

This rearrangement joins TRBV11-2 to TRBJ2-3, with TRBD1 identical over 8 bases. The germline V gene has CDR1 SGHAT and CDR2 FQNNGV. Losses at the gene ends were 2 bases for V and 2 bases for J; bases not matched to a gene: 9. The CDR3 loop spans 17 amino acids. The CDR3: CASSLRPGQAITDTQYF. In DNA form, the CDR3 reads TGTGCCAGCAGCTTACGACCGGGACAGGCGATCACAGATACGCAGTATTTT.

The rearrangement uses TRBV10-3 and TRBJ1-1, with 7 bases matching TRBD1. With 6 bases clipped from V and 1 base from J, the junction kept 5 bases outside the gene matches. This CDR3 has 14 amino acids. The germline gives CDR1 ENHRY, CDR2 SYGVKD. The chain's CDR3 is CAIRGTEQNTEAFF. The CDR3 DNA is TGTGCCATCAGGGGGACAGAACAGAACACTGAAGCTTTCTTT.